The source of this T cell receptor (beta chain) is a study of blood T cell repertoires in COVID-19. As for the study in general: The origin of the acute and convalescent COVID-19 samples was the United States, Italy and Spain.

Original analysis: Nucleated cell number was recorded as an estimate derived from reference gene primer amplification. Libraries were prepared by immunoSEQ multiplex PCR; TCRdb keeps only in-frame clonotypes and omits some of them. V, J and clone size are taken as reported in that table, and D and trimming were inferred from the DNA itself. This sample yields some 220,000 clones, of which about 80% are seen a single time; 3% to 3.5% belongs to the top ten. After removal of 0 bases from V and 0 bases from J, the junction contained 14 bases not matched to a gene. Germline values: CDR1 SGHRS, CDR2 YFSETQ. The CDR3 spans 19 residues.

This clonotype originated in a woman aged 25 to 45 who had recovered from COVID-19. Sequencing input: peripheral blood. The gene calls are TRBV5-1 and TRBJ2-5, with TRBD2 matching 7 bases. The CDR3 bases are TGCGCCAGCAGCTTGGCCCCTAGCGGAGTGAAAAACCACCAAGAGACCCAGTACTTC. Its protein is CASSLAPSGVKNHQETQYF.